Presented here are 27 T cell receptor beta chains from one specimen sequenced in a study of CD8 T cells in acute hepatitis C reinfection. The data were produced by immunoSEQ multiplex PCR, yet TCRdb's version contains in-frame clones alone and is incomplete. Among 30,000 to 40,000 clones listed, approximately 85% were seen once. As to time point: naive CD8 control sorted from an acute-time-point sample. Source material: naive CD8+ T cells from PBMCs. These receptors all come from a woman aged 18-30 years who spontaneously cleared hepatitis C infection.

The chain has TRBV5-6 and TRBJ1-5; D is perhaps TRBD1 (5 bases). Between the trimmed V and J ends, which lost 0 bases and 5 bases, there was a span of 18 bases. Germline V lookup: CDR1 SGHDT, CDR2 YYEEEE. This CDR3 is 17 amino acids long. The CDR3 protein is CASSLAELVGTDQPQHF. CDR3 nucleotide sequence: TGTGCCAGCAGCTTGGCGGAACTGGTGGGGACCGATCAGCCCCAGCATTTT.

The rearrangement uses TRBV13 and TRBJ2-4; 8 bases align to TRBD1. CDR3 size: 14 residues. CDR1 is PRHDT, CDR2 FYEKMQ, per germline (reference sequence). V shed 0 bases, J shed 5 bases, and the junction held 0 bases outside the gene matches. The CDR3, as DNA: TGTGCCAGCAGCTTAGGACAGGGGGAAAACATTCAGTACTTC. Translated: CASSLGQGENIQYF. The whole variable domain, filled in from reference TRBV13 and TRBJ2-4, reads AAGVIQSPRHLIKEKRETATLKCYPIPRHDTVYWYQQGPGQDPQFLISFYEKMQSDKGSIPDRFSAQQFSDYHSELNMSSLELGDSALYFCASSLGQGENIQYFGAGTRLSVL.

This sequence joins TRBV7-9 and TRBJ2-1; TRBD2 aligns across 10 bases. CDR1 is SEHNR and CDR2 is FQNEAQ in the germline V gene (reference sequence). Losses at the gene ends were 4 bases for V and 5 bases for J; bases not matched to a gene: 11. The CDR3 is made up of 17 amino acids. CDR3: CASSSQPGLARNNEQFF. Written as DNA, the CDR3 is TGTGCCAGCAGCTCGCAGCCGGGACTAGCGAGAAACAATGAGCAGTTCTTC.

The V call is TRBV4-1, the J call TRBJ2-1; tentatively, D is TRBD2 (6 bases). The CDR3 covers 15 residues. V gave up 1 base and J gave up 5 bases, with 12 bases separating them. CDR1 and CDR2 (germline): MGHRA, YSYEKL. The CDR3, as DNA: TGCGCCAGCAGCCAAGTGCGACTAGAGGACAATGAGCAGTTCTTC. The encoded protein is CASSQVRLEDNEQFF.

The chain employs TRBV7-9 and TRBJ2-7; TRBD1 matches 11 bases. V gave up 3 bases and J gave up 6 bases; unmatched junction bases: 10. The length of the CDR3 is 16 residues. Germline V gene sequence: CDR1 SEHNR, CDR2 FQNEAQ (reference sequence). The CDR3, as DNA: TGTGCCAGCAGCTTGAGACCCGGGACAGGGGGTTTCGAGCAGTACTTC. Residues: CASSLRPGTGGFEQYF.

The V and J genes are TRBV4-2 and TRBJ1-6, with 10 nucleotides matching TRBD1. The CDR3 has 13 residues. Germline CDR1 reads LGHNA; CDR2 reads YNFKEQ. J was trimmed by 6 bases and V by 10 bases; bases with no gene match: 3. CDR3 sequence reads: CATGQGGNSPLHF. In DNA, the CDR3 is TGTGCCACCGGACAGGGGGGTAATTCACCCCTCCACTTT.

The chain is built from TRBV10-1 and TRBJ2-7; 14 positions agree with TRBD2. Per germline, CDR1 WNHNN and CDR2 SYGVQD (reference sequence). This CDR3 is built from 15 residues. V was pared by 6 bases and J by 2 bases, with 3 bases of the junction left unmatched. CDR3 nucleotide sequence: TGCGCCAGCAGCGGGACTAGCGGGAGCCCCTACGAGCAGTACTTC. Its protein product is CASSGTSGSPYEQYF.

The genes are TRBV11-2 and TRBJ2-3; 11 bases agree with TRBD2. V gave up 3 bases and J gave up 10 bases; unmatched junction bases: 21. The CDR3 totals 19 residues. Per germline, CDR1 SGHAT and CDR2 FQNNGV. The chain's CDR3 is CASSFQASGRPWSQIAQYF. CDR3 DNA: TGTGCCAGCAGCTTTCAGGCTAGCGGGAGGCCCTGGAGCCAGATCGCGCAGTATTTT.

This clone has more than one count but fewer than ten. This chain joins TRBV5-1 and TRBJ2-2; TRBD2 might be the D (5 bases). V gave up 8 bases and J gave up 0 bases, with 14 bases separating them. The CDR3 sequence is 15 residues long. In germline, CDR1 is SGHRS, CDR2 YFSETQ. For the CDR3, the DNA is TGCGCCAGTGAACGAGCGGACGCGAACACCGGGGAGCTGTTTTTT. Its translation: CASERADANTGELFF.

The V gene is TRBV27, the J gene TRBJ2-7, with D maybe TRBD1 (5 bases). CDR1 is MNHEY and CDR2 is SMNVEV in the germline V gene (reference sequence). The CDR3 consists of 14 residues. Trimming took off 5 bases at V and 6 bases at J, with 17 bases between the two ends. CDR3 sequence reads: CASSPRQGWGEQYF. DNA of the CDR3: TGTGCCAGCAGTCCCCGGCAGGGTTGGGGCGAGCAGTACTTC.

The chain joins TRBV10-2 to TRBJ2-7; 7 nucleotides agree with TRBD1. CDR1 WSHSY and CDR2 SAAADI come from the germline V gene. The CDR3 extends over 15 amino acids. The V gene end was trimmed by 2 bases and the J gene end by 3 bases; junction bases not matched to a gene: 7. The CDR3 DNA reads as TGCGCCAGCAGTGAGATCGGACAGGCGGGCTACGAGCAGTACTTC. Translating gives CASSEIGQAGYEQYF.

The rearrangement uses TRBV30 and TRBJ1-5, with D possibly TRBD1 on 5 matching bases. Between the trimmed V and J ends, which lost 8 bases and 4 bases, there was a span of 12 bases. The CDR3 loop spans 12 amino acids. Per the germline V gene, CDR1 is GTSNPN and CDR2 is SVGIG (reference sequence). This chain's CDR3 is CAGQRGNQPQHF. DNA of the CDR3: TGTGCCGGACAACGAGGGAATCAGCCCCAGCATTTT. Full variable domain (outside the CDR3, taken from reference TRBV30 and TRBJ1-5): SQTIHQWPATLVQPVGSPLSLECTVEGTSNPNLYWYRQAAGRGLQLLFYSVGIGQISSEVPQNLSASRPQDRQFILSSKKLLLSDSGFYLCAGQRGNQPQHFGDGTRLSIL.

The V and J genes are TRBV2 and TRBJ1-2; D is perhaps TRBD1 (6 bases). V was shortened by 8 bases and J by 4 bases, with 14 bases between the two germline ends. The CDR3 contains 13 residues. Germline assignment: CDR1 SNHLY and CDR2 FYNNEI. In nucleotides, the CDR3 is TGTGCCAGCCAGGGGTTTGTTTTCTATGGCTACACCTTC. Translating it yields CASQGFVFYGYTF.

The chain carries TRBV5-1 and TRBJ2-5; no clear D. The CDR3 covers 12 residues. Germline V gene lookup returns CDR1 SGHRS and CDR2 YFSETQ. V lost 0 bases and J 5 bases, leaving 5 bases between the germline ends. CDR3 coding DNA: TGCGCCAGCAGCTTGGACGAGGAGACCCAGTACTTC. Protein: CASSLDEETQYF.

This clone was seen a single time. This CDR3 is CASSQPSGSPSNEQFF. In DNA form, the CDR3 reads TGTGCCAGCAGCCAACCAAGCGGGAGCCCCAGCAATGAGCAGTTCTTC. The chain joins TRBV7-6 to TRBJ2-1; 8 bases fit TRBD2. The J segment lost 6 bases and the V segment lost 5 bases, leaving 12 bases of the junction unmatched. The germline V gene has CDR1 SGHVS and CDR2 FNYEAQ. The CDR3 has 16 amino acids.

The J gene is TRBJ1-5, the V gene TRBV19, with TRBD1 as a possible D gene (5 bases). Trimming removed 9 bases at V and 6 bases at J, with 15 bases between. The CDR3 is made up of 13 amino acids. CDR1 and CDR2 from the germline V gene are LNHDA and SQIVND (reference sequence). CDR3 in amino acids: CARDQGGAQPQHF. Here the CDR3 DNA reads TGTGCCAGGGACCAGGGAGGGGCTCAGCCCCAGCATTTT.

This chain uses TRBV30 with TRBJ2-3, with D possibly being TRBD2 (5 bases). V lost 1 base, J lost 9 bases, and 20 bases lay in between. The germline V gene has CDR1 GTSNPN and CDR2 SVGIG (reference sequence). CDR3 length: 15 residues. The CDR3 spells CAWSEEAPVPITQYF. Written as DNA, the CDR3 is TGTGCCTGGAGTGAGGAGGCTCCCGTCCCAATCACGCAGTATTTT.

The chain joins TRBV18 to TRBJ1-5; 9 bases align to TRBD1. Germline V lookup: CDR1 KGHSH, CDR2 LQKENI. The CDR3 is made up of 16 amino acids. Trimming removed 2 bases from V and 1 base from J; junction bases left unmatched: 3. The CDR3 bases are TGTGCCAGCTCACCAGGGACAGGGAGGAGCAATCAGCCCCAGCATTTT. This codes for CASSPGTGRSNQPQHF.

J is TRBJ2-7 and V is TRBV7-9; 9 bases align to TRBD1. J was trimmed by 1 base and V by 5 bases; bases with no gene match: 3. The CDR3 loop spans 14 amino acids. From germline, CDR1 is SEHNR and CDR2 FQNEAQ (reference sequence). CDR3: CASSRTGESYEQYF. CDR3 bases: TGTGCCAGCAGCAGGACAGGGGAATCCTACGAGCAGTACTTC.

The V and J genes are TRBV5-1 and TRBJ1-3; D is unclear. Per the germline V gene, CDR1 is SGHRS and CDR2 is YFSETQ. The ends were cut back, 6 bases at V and 4 bases at J, with 8 bases in the middle. The CDR3 is 12 amino acids. In DNA form, the CDR3 reads TGCGCCAGCACGGATTTCGGAAACACCATATATTTT. This codes for CASTDFGNTIYF.

This clone was seen only a few times. The chain is built from TRBV7-9 and TRBJ1-2, with D unresolved. The length of the CDR3 is 13 residues. Deletions cut 5 bases from V and 3 bases from J, with 10 bases between. Germline CDR1 reads SEHNR; CDR2 reads FQNEAQ (reference sequence). The CDR3 DNA is TGTGCCAGCAGCGCAGACCTGGACTATGGCTACACCTTC. Translating gives CASSADLDYGYTF.

The chain employs TRBV6-5 and TRBJ1-2; D uncertain. Germline loops: CDR1 MNHEY, CDR2 SVGAGI. Trimming took 0 bases from V and 6 from J, leaving 14 bases between them. The CDR3 is 15 residues long. CDR3 nucleotide sequence: TGTGCCAGCAGTTACTCGAACTGGTTAGAGGATGGCTACACCTTC. Encoded protein: CASSYSNWLEDGYTF.

This clone was detected once. This chain joins TRBV9 and TRBJ1-5, with D perhaps TRBD1 (5 bases). Per the germline V gene, CDR1 is SGDLS and CDR2 is YYNGEE. CDR3 size: 14 residues. V shed 4 bases and J shed 1 base, with 9 bases lying between them. The CDR3: CASSSEGSNQPQHF. As DNA, the CDR3 is TGTGCCAGCAGCTCGGAGGGGAGCAATCAGCCCCAGCATTTT.

This clone is a singleton in its sample. The chain employs TRBV7-8 and TRBJ1-1, with TRBD1 as a possible D gene (5 bases). Germline CDR1 reads SGHVS; CDR2 reads FQNEAQ. CDR3 length: 12 residues. Trimming pared 4 bases from V and 7 bases from J, leaving 10 bases between. The CDR3 bases are TGTGCCAGCAGCTCGGGACGCGATGAAGCTTTCTTT. This translates into CASSSGRDEAFF.

The rearrangement links TRBV5-3 to TRBJ1-2; tentatively, D is TRBD1 (5 bases). TRBV5-3 is annotated as an ORF whose role is uncertain. The CDR3 runs 15 residues. With 4 bases removed from V and 0 bases from J, the gap between germline ends came to 13 bases. In nucleotides, the CDR3 is TGTGCCAGAAGCCAAGGGACCGTAGCTAACTATGGCTACACCTTC. It translates to CARSQGTVANYGYTF.

V is TRBV29-1 and J is TRBJ2-1; unclear D gene. CDR1 and CDR2 from the germline V gene are SQVTM and ANQGSEA. This CDR3 is 10 amino acids long. V was shortened by 4 bases and J by 6 bases, with 4 bases between the two germline ends. The CDR3 bases are TGCAGCGTTGTCGTCAATGAGCAGTTCTTC. This encodes CSVVVNEQFF.

CDR3 region: CASSVMGRPGPHTDTQYF. The DNA of the CDR3 is TGTGCCAGCAGCGTAATGGGGCGGCCGGGCCCACACACAGATACGCAGTATTTT. The chain has TRBV9 and TRBJ2-3; weak D call: TRBD1 (5 bases). Germline V CDR1 and CDR2: SGDLS, YYNGEE. The CDR3 totals 18 residues. With 1 base removed from V and 2 bases from J, the gap between germline ends came to 20 bases.